These 31 T cell receptor beta chains share one sample of origin, sequenced in a study of T cells in lung cancer brain metastases. The table came from immunoSEQ multiplex PCR; TCRdb's copy has only in-frame clones and leaves some out. The data hold 3,500 or so clones, with around nine tenths observed a single time. The material sequenced was tumor tissue from the primary lung tumor. The receptor set was obtained from a man aged 55-75 years with non-small cell lung cancer.

This clone has just one count. The chain couples TRBV19 to TRBJ2-7, with TRBD2 matching 9 bases. The CDR3 has 16 amino acids. Germline V gives CDR1 LNHDA, CDR2 SQIVND (reference sequence). V gave up 0 bases and J gave up 5 bases; unmatched junction bases: 8. The CDR3 DNA reads TGTGCCAGTAGTATAGAGGAGGCGGGGGGGAAAAACGAGCAGTACTTC. The encoded protein is CASSIEEAGGKNEQYF.

This chain joins TRBV5-6 and TRBJ1-2; D might be TRBD1 (6 bases). Germline V gene lookup returns CDR1 SGHDT and CDR2 YYEEEE. Trimming removed 1 base at V and 6 bases at J, with 19 bases between. The CDR3 extends over 16 amino acids. The CDR3, as DNA: TGTGCCAGCAGCTTGCCTTCCGGGGGCAGGGTGAATGGCTACACCTTC. As protein: CASSLPSGGRVNGYTF. The full variable domain, its missing parts supplied by reference TRBV5-6 and TRBJ1-2, is DAGVTQSPTHLIKTRGQQVTLRCSPKSGHDTVSWYQQALGQGPQFIFQYYEEEERQRGNFPDRFSGHQFPNYSSELNVNALLLGDSALYLCASSLPSGGRVNGYTFGSGTRLTVV.

The chain couples TRBV29-1 to TRBJ2-5; D assignment may be TRBD1 or TRBD2 (5 bases each). The ends were cut back, 6 bases at V and 1 base at J, with 12 bases in the middle. The germline V gene has CDR1 SQVTM and CDR2 ANQGSEA. The CDR3 consists of 13 residues. The CDR3 is CSVAGTVQETQYF. Written as DNA, the CDR3 is TGCAGCGTGGCCGGGACGGTCCAAGAGACCCAGTACTTC. Using reference TRBV29-1 and TRBJ2-5 for the parts outside the CDR3, the full variable domain is SAVISQKPSRDICQRGTSLTIQCQVDSQVTMMFWYRQQPGQSLTLIATANQGSEATYESGFVIDKFPISRPNLTFSTLTVSNMSPEDSSIYLCSVAGTVQETQYFGPGTRLLVL.

This chain joins TRBV25-1 and TRBJ2-5; 8 nucleotides align to TRBD1. The CDR3 totals 16 residues. Germline-derived CDR1 and CDR2 are MGHDK and SYGVNS. V lost 6 bases to trimming and J lost 0 bases; unmatched junction nucleotides: 9. Written as DNA, the CDR3 is TGTGCCAGCAGGACAGGGGCTCATCATTACCAAGAGACCCAGTACTTC. Protein: CASRTGAHHYQETQYF.

This chain connects TRBV29-1 to TRBJ2-1; TRBD2 matches 10 bases. The ends lost 7 bases at V and 4 bases at J; junction bases unmatched: 4. There are 13 residues in the CDR3. Germline values: CDR1 SQVTM, CDR2 ANQGSEA. The CDR3 loop is CSAERGGYNEQFF. CDR3 DNA: TGCAGCGCCGAGCGGGGGGGATACAATGAGCAGTTCTTC.

A remark on this clone: At one boundary the junction diverges from the germline segment, which might be a read error. This chain connects TRBV7-9 to TRBJ2-7; 7 nucleotides match TRBD2. The length of the CDR3 is 13 residues. Germline V lookup: CDR1 SEHNR, CDR2 FQNEAQ (reference sequence). This CDR3 reads CASSPNWDYKQYF. Here the CDR3 DNA reads TGTGCCAGCAGCCCGAATTGGGACTACAAGCAGTACTTC.

V is TRBV5-1 and J is TRBJ1-2; possibly TRBD1 for D (5 bases). V was clipped by 0 bases and J by 5 bases, with 14 bases between them. Germline V CDR1 and CDR2: SGHRS, YFSETQ. The CDR3 covers 15 residues. The CDR3 region has the DNA TGCGCCAGCAGCTTGGGGGACGGAGAAACTTATGGCTACACCTTC. It is translated as CASSLGDGETYGYTF. The entire variable domain, with the rest obtained from reference TRBV5-1 and TRBJ1-2, is as follows: KAGVTQTPRYLIKTRGQQVTLSCSPISGHRSVSWYQQTPGQGLQFLFEYFSETQRNKGNFPGRFSGRQFSNSRSEMNVSTLELGDSALYLCASSLGDGETYGYTFGSGTRLTVV.

Points on this clone: This CDR3 is also generated by other DNA sequences in the sample. The chain joins TRBV5-1 to TRBJ1-1; possible D gene TRBD1, 6 bases. Germline CDR1 SGHRS, CDR2 YFSETQ. V lost 0 bases and J lost 1, with 10 bases in between. There are 15 residues in the CDR3. The CDR3 loop reads CASSLEGGRNTEAFF. For the CDR3, the DNA is TGCGCCAGCAGCTTGGAGGGGGGGAGGAACACTGAAGCTTTCTTT.

The gene calls are TRBV7-6 and TRBJ2-7, with D possibly matching TRBD1 (5 bases). Germline assignment: CDR1 SGHVS and CDR2 FNYEAQ. The CDR3 consists of 13 residues. V was pared by 5 bases and J by 4 bases, with 12 bases between. CDR3: CASSVTDTYEQYF. The CDR3 coding sequence is TGTGCCAGCAGCGTGACGGACACTTACGAGCAGTACTTC.

V usage is TRBV5-6 and J usage is TRBJ1-1; D gene ambiguous. Germline V lookup: CDR1 SGHDT, CDR2 YYEEEE. CDR3 size: 11 residues. V gave up 5 bases and J gave up 6 bases, with 8 bases separating them. This CDR3 reads CASSFQSEAFF. The CDR3, as DNA: TGTGCCAGCAGTTTCCAGTCTGAAGCTTTCTTT.

The chain is built from TRBV18 and TRBJ1-3; D might be TRBD1 (5 bases). Germline assignment: CDR1 KGHSH and CDR2 LQKENI. V was trimmed by 3 bases and J by 0 bases, leaving 9 bases between them. The CDR3 length is 15 residues. CDR3 bases: TGTGCCAGCTCACCTTCGACAGCCTCTGGAAACACCATATATTTT. As protein: CASSPSTASGNTIYF.

A word on this clone: The junction does not match germline at one end; this may be a read error. This chain uses TRBV10-3 with TRBJ1-3; unclear D gene. Germline V gene sequence: CDR1 ENHRY, CDR2 SYGVKD. This CDR3 spans 13 amino acids. The CDR3 loop reads CAVRVSSGNTIYF. The CDR3 DNA is TGTGCCGTCAGAGTGTCCTCTGGAAACACCATATATTTT.

This clone was recorded only once. CDR3 amino acids: CASSYRQGGGYTF. The CDR3 bases are TGTGCCAGCAGTTACCGTCAGGGGGGCGGCTACACCTTC. The rearrangement uses TRBV6-5 and TRBJ1-2; 7 nucleotides agree with TRBD1. With V trimmed by 2 bases and J by 8 bases, 5 bases remained unmatched. In germline, CDR1 is MNHEY, CDR2 SVGAGI. This CDR3 comprises 13 residues.

This chain uses TRBV21-1 with TRBJ2-3; whether TRBD2, the table's D call, matches the DNA was not checked. TRBV21-1 is classified as a pseudogene. This CDR3 contains 14 residues. DNA of the CDR3: TGTGCCAGCAAGAGGAGGGGAAGCACAGATACGCAGTATTTT. It is translated as CASKRRGSTDTQYF.

The chain employs TRBV7-9 and TRBJ2-7; 9 bases are a match to TRBD1. V dropped 3 bases and J dropped 3; count of bases not matched to a gene: 3. Germline CDR1 is SEHNR and CDR2 is FQNEAQ (reference sequence). The CDR3 consists of 14 residues. The CDR3 nucleotides are TGTGCCAGCAGCTTGGCGGACAGGGGCTACGAGCAGTACTTC. Encoded protein: CASSLADRGYEQYF.

The V call is TRBV7-9, the J call TRBJ1-6; 9 bases match TRBD1. The CDR3 is 15 residues long. After removal of 6 bases from V and 7 bases from J, the junction contained 7 bases not matched to a gene. CDR1 and CDR2 from the germline V gene are SEHNR and FQNEAQ (reference sequence). DNA of the CDR3: TGTGCCAGCAGTCCCGGGGACAGGGAAAATTCACCCCTCCACTTT. Protein sequence: CASSPGDRENSPLHF.

In this sample, this clone turned up once. V usage is TRBV6-4 and J usage is TRBJ2-3, with D possibly TRBD2 on 6 matching bases. Trimming cost V 6 bases and J 6 bases, with 19 bases left between them. The CDR3 sequence is 15 residues long. Germline V gives CDR1 MRHNA, CDR2 SNTAGT. CDR3 coding DNA: TGTGCCAGCAGCCTACTAGCAGGAGGGCCGGATACGCAGTATTTT. It yields the protein CASSLLAGGPDTQYF.

The chain employs TRBV28 and TRBJ1-2; D remains unclear. V lost 8 bases and J lost 8, with 21 bases in between. The CDR3 spans 14 residues. Germline V CDR1 and CDR2: MDHEN, SYDVKM. DNA for the CDR3: TGTGCCAGCTCATTTTTATGGGCAGGACGAGGCTACACCTTC. Translation gives CASSFLWAGRGYTF.

This clone was seen just once. The V gene is TRBV7-9, the J gene TRBJ2-7; a weak D match, TRBD2 (5 bases). The germline CDR1 and CDR2 sequences are SEHNR and FQNEAQ (reference sequence). This CDR3 has 15 residues. V shed 1 base and J shed 9 bases, with 19 bases lying between them. As DNA, the CDR3 is TGTGCCAGCAGCTTAGGGTCACCTGGAAGAGAGGGGCAGTACTTC. It encodes CASSLGSPGREGQYF.

This clone was seen just once. V is TRBV6-5 and J is TRBJ2-5; the match to TRBD2 covers 13 bases. The CDR3 is made up of 14 amino acids. J lost 3 bases, V lost 6 bases, and 1 base had no gene match. CDR1 is MNHEY, CDR2 SVGAGI, per germline. This CDR3 reads CASSGLAGEETQYF. The DNA of the CDR3 is TGTGCCAGCAGCGGACTAGCGGGGGAAGAGACCCAGTACTTC.

The gene calls are TRBV5-1 and TRBJ1-2; 9 bases agree with TRBD1. Per the germline V gene, CDR1 is SGHRS and CDR2 is YFSETQ. The CDR3 is 15 residues long. Trimming cost V 3 bases and J 5 bases; bases outside gene matches: 8. CDR3 residues: CASSSPGQGYYGYTF. CDR3 DNA: TGCGCCAGCAGCTCCCCGGGACAGGGCTATTATGGCTACACCTTC.

This clone was found a few times. The chain recombines TRBV9 with TRBJ2-5; 8 bases line up with TRBD2. CDR3 length: 15 residues. The trim removed 0 bases at V and 5 bases at J, leaving 6 bases unmatched. The germline gives CDR1 SGDLS, CDR2 YYNGEE. This CDR3 reads CASSVAGGLEETQYF. The DNA for the CDR3 is TGTGCCAGCAGCGTAGCGGGGGGGCTAGAGGAGACCCAGTACTTC. Full variable domain (rest looked up from reference TRBV9 and TRBJ2-5): DSGVTQTPKHLITATGQRVTLRCSPRSGDLSVYWYQQSLDQGLQFLIQYYNGEERAKGNILERFSAQQFPDLHSELNLSSLELGDSALYFCASSVAGGLEETQYFGPGTRLLVL.

The V and J genes are TRBV9 and TRBJ1-2; maybe TRBD1 (6 bases). Looked up from germline, CDR1 is SGDLS and CDR2 is YYNGEE. The V end lost 4 bases, the J end lost 6 bases, and 16 bases lay between the germline ends. The CDR3 runs to 14 residues. In nucleotides, the CDR3 is TGTGCCAGCAGCTCCTTAACAGGGAAAGATGGCTACACCTTC. It translates to CASSSLTGKDGYTF.

The V gene is TRBV30, the J gene TRBJ1-4; D is ambiguous. The germline gives CDR1 GTSNPN, CDR2 SVGIG (reference sequence). The CDR3 sequence is 16 residues long. Trimming shortened V by 2 bases and J by 7 bases, and 20 bases separated the two germline ends. CDR3 in amino acids: CAWSFPPGLGGEKLFF. The CDR3 DNA sequence: TGTGCCTGGAGTTTCCCCCCCGGGTTGGGTGGTGAAAAACTGTTTTTT.

In DNA form, the CDR3 reads TGTGCCAGCAGTATACTAGGACGGGAGCAGTACTTC. This gives the protein CASSILGREQYF. The chain has TRBV6-5 and TRBJ2-7, with TRBD2 as a possible D gene (5 bases). Germline-derived CDR1 and CDR2 are MNHEY and SVGAGI. The CDR3 is 12 residues long. V was pared by 5 bases and J by 7 bases, with 12 bases between.

V usage is TRBV6-1 and J usage is TRBJ1-6; D might be TRBD1 (5 bases). This CDR3 comprises 15 residues. With 8 bases removed from V and 5 bases from J, the gap between germline ends came to 16 bases. The germline V gene has CDR1 MNHNS and CDR2 SASEGT. CDR3 DNA: TGTGCCAGCCGTGCCGGGGGAGCGAATAATTCACCCCTCCACTTT. As protein: CASRAGGANNSPLHF.

This chain joins TRBV11-2 and TRBJ2-7; 13 bases map to TRBD2. J gave up 0 bases and V 0 bases, and 2 bases lay outside the gene matches. The CDR3 totals 17 residues. Germline loops: CDR1 SGHAT, CDR2 FQNNGV. The CDR3 DNA sequence: TGTGCCAGCAGCTTAGAAGGGACTAGCGGGATCTCCTACGAGCAGTACTTC. This codes for CASSLEGTSGISYEQYF.

This clone was detected only a few times. This chain connects TRBV5-6 to TRBJ2-3; 11 bases agree with TRBD1. The CDR3 loop spans 15 amino acids. Germline CDR1 and CDR2: SGHDT and YYEEEE. V shed 4 bases and J 6 bases; nucleotides not matched to a gene: 7. Written as DNA, the CDR3 is TGTGCCAGCAGCCCGGGGACAGGGGGTACGGATACGCAGTATTTT. This gives the protein CASSPGTGGTDTQYF. The full variable domain, with the rest looked up from reference TRBV5-6 and TRBJ2-3, is DAGVTQSPTHLIKTRGQQVTLRCSPKSGHDTVSWYQQALGQGPQFIFQYYEEEERQRGNFPDRFSGHQFPNYSSELNVNALLLGDSALYLCASSPGTGGTDTQYFGPGTRLTVL.

To note about this clone: A read error may account for a junction end that differs from germline. The chain carries TRBV27 and TRBJ1-2; D is unclear. The CDR3 is 13 amino acids. Germline V CDR1 and CDR2: MNHEY, SMNVEV (reference sequence). CDR3 region: CASSSDGSYSYTF. The CDR3 coding sequence is TGTGCCAGCAGTTCGGACGGCAGCTATAGCTACACCTTC.

For this clone: A read error may produce the germline difference seen at one junction end. The J gene is TRBJ1-1, the V gene TRBV2; TRBD1 aligns across 7 bases. CDR1 is SNHLY, CDR2 FYNNEI, per germline. The CDR3 covers 16 residues. The CDR3, as DNA: TGTGTCAGCACCCCCATCCGGGACAGTTGGAACACTGAAGCTTTCTTT. It encodes CVSTPIRDSWNTEAFF. Supplemented by reference TRBV2 and TRBJ1-1, the full variable domain reads EPEVTQTPSHQVTQMGQEVILRCVPISNHLYFYWYRQILGQKVEFLVSFYNNEISEKSEIFDDQFSVERPDGSNFTLKIRSTKLEDSAMYFCVSTPIRDSWNTEAFFGQGTRLTVV.

This clone was counted between two and nine times. The CDR3 loop reads CASSLVGESPDTQYF. CDR3 DNA sequence: TGTGCCAGCAGCTTAGTAGGCGAATCTCCAGATACGCAGTATTTT. The chain uses TRBV11-2 and TRBJ2-3; unclear D gene. This CDR3 comprises 15 residues. Germline V gene lookup returns CDR1 SGHAT and CDR2 FQNNGV. V shed 1 base and J shed 4 bases, with 12 bases lying between them.